This T cell receptor (beta chain) is drawn from a study of CD8+ T cells in alopecia areata. The length of the CDR3 is 14 residues. J lost 3 bases, V lost 5 bases, and 3 bases had no gene match. Germline V CDR1 and CDR2: SGHTA, FQGNSA. Regarding treatment: oral pan-JAK inhibitor, 5-10 mg twice daily. Isolated RNA was reverse transcribed into cDNA used as the sequencing template. Assay: immunoSEQ multiplex PCR; the TCRdb copy retains only in-frame clones and omits some. This sample has 200,000 to 250,000 clones, with 50% to 60% found just once. The chain links TRBV7-2 to TRBJ2-7, with TRBD2 identical over 11 bases. The specimen comprised CD4+ T cells sorted from blood, sampled at week 4, from a patient treated with tofacitinib. This sequence was found in a human donor with alopecia areata. The CDR3 nucleotides read TGTGCCAGCAGCGATAGCGGGGGGGACTACGAGCAGTACTTC. Protein product: CASSDSGGDYEQYF.